This T cell receptor (beta chain) stems from a study of CD8+ T cells in alopecia areata. Across the study: Twice daily, treated patients received 5 to 10 mg of oral tofacitinib. Treatment ran 6 to 18 months, with 6 months of follow-up afterward.

J lost 4 bases, V lost 0 bases, and 8 bases had no gene match. This CDR3 has 16 residues. About this clone itself: Its specificity is not known.

Extraction and reverse transcription of RNA yielded cDNA as the sequencing template. Libraries were prepared by immunoSEQ multiplex PCR; TCRdb keeps only in-frame clonotypes and omits some of them. The table has over 120,000 clones, around 50% seen once. Overall study findings and caveats: The study found higher clonality in lesional than normal scalp, especially in alopecia totalis/universalis.

Collection of lesional scalp punch biopsies and peripheral blood was performed in alopecia areata patients. The material sequenced was CD4+ T cells sorted from blood, taken at week 0. The TCR comes from a human donor with alopecia areata. The chain combines TRBV23-1 with TRBJ1-2, with 7 bases matching TRBD1. TRBV23-1 qualifies as an ORF whose function is uncertain. CDR3 DNA: TGCGCCAGCAGTCAATCCCGGGACAGTCATTCCTATGGCTACACCTTC. Encoded protein: CASSQSRDSHSYGYTF.